The 27 T cell receptor beta chains below all came from one sample that was sequenced in a study of blood T cell repertoires in COVID-19. The protocol was immunoSEQ multiplex PCR, while the TCRdb copy is restricted to in-frame clones and leaves out a portion. The sample contains about 250,000 clones, roughly 85% of which appear only once. Material for sequencing was peripheral blood. Receptor source: a man aged 45 to 65 with COVID-19, enrolled during active disease.

This rearrangement joins TRBV5-6 to TRBJ2-7, with TRBD1 matching over 12 bases. CDR1 is SGHDT and CDR2 is YYEEEE in the germline V gene. The CDR3 has 14 amino acids. The ends lost 4 bases at V and 4 bases at J; junction bases unmatched: 3. In DNA form, the CDR3 reads TGTGCCAGCAGCCGGGACAGGGGGCAGTACGAGCAGTACTTC. It codes for CASSRDRGQYEQYF.

The V and J genes are TRBV21-1 and TRBJ1-2; the DNA was not used to check the table's D call, TRBD1. TRBV21-1 is deemed a pseudogene. The CDR3 consists of 15 residues. CDR3: CASSNGQYPTYGYTF. The CDR3 DNA sequence: TGTGCCAGCAGCAATGGACAGTATCCTACCTATGGCTACACCTTC.

The V call is TRBV5-8, the J call TRBJ2-1; D is possibly TRBD1 (6 bases). The CDR3 is 14 amino acids. In germline, CDR1 is SGHTS, CDR2 YDEGEE. The ends were cut back, 1 base at V and 6 bases at J, with 11 bases in the middle. The CDR3 nucleotides read TGTGCCAGCAGCTTGACCGGACAGAGCAATGAGCAGTTCTTC. This codes for CASSLTGQSNEQFF.

This clone was seen just once. The chain recombines TRBV25-1 with TRBJ1-4; TRBD1 agrees at 7 bases. The germline CDR1 and CDR2 sequences are MGHDK and SYGVNS. The junction had 4 bases not matched to a gene; V was cut back by 2 bases and J by 7 bases. This CDR3 region has 14 residues. In DNA, the CDR3 is TGTGCCAGCAGTGAACCAGGACAGGCTGAAAAACTGTTTTTT. It is translated as CASSEPGQAEKLFF.

V gene TRBV18 combines with J gene TRBJ2-1, with a tentative D call TRBD2 (6 bases). The CDR3 consists of 15 residues. Per germline, CDR1 KGHSH and CDR2 LQKENI. V was pared by 0 bases and J by 6 bases, with 12 bases between. The CDR3 DNA reads as TGTGCCAGCTCACCACCTACGGGGGTTCGCAATGAGCAGTTCTTC. It yields the protein CASSPPTGVRNEQFF. The entire variable domain, with the rest obtained from reference TRBV18 and TRBJ2-1, is as follows: NAGVMQNPRHLVRRRGQEARLRCSPMKGHSHVYWYRQLPEEGLKFMVYLQKENIIDESGMPKERFSAEFPKEGPSILRIQQVVRGDSAAYFCASSPPTGVRNEQFFGPGTRLTVL.

This chain connects TRBV4-3 to TRBJ2-1, with TRBD1 as a possible D gene (6 bases). Germline V lookup: CDR1 LGHNA, CDR2 YSLEER. The V end lost 3 bases, the J end lost 5 bases, and 11 bases lay between the germline ends. The CDR3 length is 14 residues. Written as DNA, the CDR3 is TGCGCCAGCAGCCACCAGACAGGAAACAATGAGCAGTTCTTC. Its protein is CASSHQTGNNEQFF.

The chain recombines TRBV5-4 with TRBJ2-4, with 8 bases identical to TRBD1. This CDR3 comprises 15 residues. The germline gives CDR1 SGHNT, CDR2 YYREEE (reference sequence). The trim removed 4 bases at V and 9 bases at J, leaving 12 bases unmatched. The CDR3 DNA sequence: TGTGCCAGCAGCGAAACGACAGGGGATAGCAGCATTCAGTACTTC. Encoded protein: CASSETTGDSSIQYF.

The V gene is TRBV15, the J gene TRBJ1-5, with a tentative D call TRBD1 (5 bases). The CDR3 runs 14 residues. CDR1 is LNHNV, CDR2 YYDKDF, per germline (reference sequence). Trimming removed 8 bases from V and 3 bases from J, with 14 bases in between. Here the CDR3 DNA reads TGTGCCACCGGGGGGGAAGGCCCCAATCAGCCCCAGCATTTT. Its protein is CATGGEGPNQPQHF. Variable domain in full (rest from reference TRBV15 and TRBJ1-5): DAMVIQNPRYQVTQFGKPVTLSCSQTLNHNVMYWYQQKSSQAPKLLFHYYDKDFNNEADTPDNFQSRRPNTSFCFLDIRSPGLGDTAMYLCATGGEGPNQPQHFGDGTRLSIL.

The V call is TRBV11-2, the J call TRBJ1-5; no clear D. The germline V and J ends were trimmed by 2 bases and 3 bases, with 5 bases remaining between them. The germline V gene encodes CDR1 SGHAT and CDR2 FQNNGV. The CDR3 loop spans 13 amino acids. The CDR3 DNA reads TGTGCCAGCAGCTTACAGTCCAATCAGCCCCAGCATTTT. Protein sequence: CASSLQSNQPQHF.

This chain links TRBV10-3 with TRBJ1-3; D is perhaps TRBD1 (6 bases). The V end was cut by 6 bases, the J end by 0 bases, with 12 bases between. The CDR3 contains 15 residues. Germline lookup yields CDR1 ENHRY and CDR2 SYGVKD. The CDR3 sequence is CAISPGQYSGNTIYF. CDR3 bases: TGTGCCATCAGCCCAGGACAGTACTCTGGAAACACCATATATTTT.

Concerning this clone itself: The same CDR3 also results from other DNA sequences found in this sample. The chain employs TRBV19 and TRBJ1-4; TRBD1 is a possible D gene (5 bases). This CDR3 has 14 residues. Germline V gives CDR1 LNHDA, CDR2 SQIVND (reference sequence). V was shortened by 6 bases and J by 0 bases, with 8 bases between the two germline ends. The DNA for the CDR3 is TGTGCCAGTAGCCCAGGGACAACTAATGAAAAACTGTTTTTT. Protein product: CASSPGTTNEKLFF.

The chain carries TRBV4-2 and TRBJ2-1, with D possibly being TRBD1 (6 bases). V lost 0 bases to trimming and J lost 8 bases, with 11 bases between them. The CDR3 has 14 residues. Germline loops: CDR1 LGHNA, CDR2 YNFKEQ. The CDR3 bases are TGTGCCAGCAGCCAAGAGGCAGGGGAGTATGAGCAGTTCTTC. Amino acid sequence: CASSQEAGEYEQFF.

This clone appeared a few times. The chain recombines TRBV5-6 with TRBJ1-5; D unclear. Germline CDR1 and CDR2: SGHDT and YYEEEE. This CDR3 is built from 14 residues. Trimming took off 4 bases at V and 4 bases at J, with 12 bases between the two ends. The CDR3 region has the DNA TGTGCCAGCAGCCCCTTCTCGGGGAATCAGCCCCAGCATTTT. Translated: CASSPFSGNQPQHF.

The chain employs TRBV6-5 and TRBJ1-3; no firm D call. There are 15 residues in the CDR3. Trimming stripped 6 bases from V and 0 bases from J, with 12 bases between. Per germline, CDR1 MNHEY and CDR2 SVGAGI. The DNA of the CDR3 is TGTGCCAGCAGCCTAACAGTATTCTCTGGAAACACCATATATTTT. Protein product: CASSLTVFSGNTIYF.

In its sample, this clone was seen once. The chain carries TRBV4-2 and TRBJ2-7, with 8 positions matching TRBD2. V was pared by 0 bases and J by 5 bases, with 9 bases of the junction left unmatched. There are 16 residues in the CDR3. Per the germline V gene, CDR1 is LGHNA and CDR2 is YNFKEQ. The CDR3, as DNA: TGTGCCAGCAGCCAAGATTTATACGGGGGGGCCCACGAGCAGTACTTC. This translates into CASSQDLYGGAHEQYF.

The gene calls are TRBV6-5 and TRBJ1-4, with 8 bases matching TRBD1. Germline V CDR1 and CDR2: MNHEY, SVGAGI. V lost 7 bases, J lost 4 bases, and 5 bases stayed unmatched. This CDR3 region has 14 residues. The CDR3 nucleotides are TGTGCCAGCAAGGAGACAGGGGATAATGAAAAACTGTTTTTT. It yields the protein CASKETGDNEKLFF.

CDR3 bases: TGTGCCACCAGTGATTCGGGACAGGGTATGGTTGAGCAGTTCTTC. It codes for CATSDSGQGMVEQFF. The V gene is TRBV24-1, the J gene TRBJ2-1; TRBD1 agrees at 9 bases. Germline CDR1 and CDR2: KGHDR and SFDVKD. The CDR3 sequence is 15 residues long. Trimming took 2 bases from V and 9 from J; bases not matched to a gene: 7.

This chain uses TRBV2 with TRBJ1-2, with 7 positions matching TRBD1. Per the germline V gene, CDR1 is SNHLY and CDR2 is FYNNEI. The V segment lost 4 bases and the J segment 1 base; nucleotides outside the gene matches: 9. The CDR3 totals 16 residues. DNA for the CDR3: TGTGCCAGCAGTGCCGAGACAGGGAAACTTAACTATGGCTACACCTTC. Protein product: CASSAETGKLNYGYTF.

This sequence joins TRBV3-1 (or the pseudogene TRBV3-2) and TRBJ2-5; TRBD1 might be the D (6 bases). V lost 0 bases and J lost 5, with 13 bases in between. This CDR3 spans 15 amino acids. Germline CDR1 and CDR2: LGHDT and YNNKEL (reference sequence). CDR3 sequence: CASSQDPARGETQYF. The DNA of the CDR3 is TGTGCCAGCAGCCAAGATCCAGCCAGGGGCGAGACCCAGTACTTC.

The chain combines TRBV27 with TRBJ1-5, with 9 bases lining up with TRBD1. Trimming removed 2 bases from V and 4 bases from J; junction bases left unmatched: 9. The CDR3 sequence is 17 residues long. The germline V gene encodes CDR1 MNHEY and CDR2 SMNVEV (reference sequence). The CDR3 spells CASSLLGGQGVNQPQHF. The CDR3 DNA is TGTGCCAGCAGTTTACTCGGGGGACAGGGTGTGAATCAGCCCCAGCATTTT.

J is TRBJ1-1 and V is TRBV9, with D tentatively TRBD1 (5 bases). Per germline, CDR1 SGDLS and CDR2 YYNGEE. The CDR3 is 17 residues long. Trimming stripped 3 bases from V and 0 bases from J, with 18 bases between. The CDR3: CASSAAGMRTMNTEAFF. DNA of the CDR3: TGTGCCAGCAGCGCCGCAGGGATGCGAACGATGAACACTGAAGCTTTCTTT.

The chain recombines TRBV13 with TRBJ2-7; tentatively, D is TRBD2 (7 bases). V was cut by 5 bases and J by 2 bases, with 25 bases left in between. The CDR3 spans 18 residues. Germline loops: CDR1 PRHDT, CDR2 FYEKMQ (reference sequence). CDR3 sequence reads: CASSPRRGGPPGAYEQYF. The CDR3 DNA sequence: TGTGCCAGCAGCCCCCGCAGGGGAGGGCCCCCGGGGGCCTACGAGCAGTACTTC. Looking up the rest from reference TRBV13 and TRBJ2-7 gives the full variable domain: AAGVIQSPRHLIKEKRETATLKCYPIPRHDTVYWYQQGPGQDPQFLISFYEKMQSDKGSIPDRFSAQQFSDYHSELNMSSLELGDSALYFCASSPRRGGPPGAYEQYFGPGTRLTVT.

The chain carries TRBV19 and TRBJ1-2, with a tentative D call TRBD1 (6 bases). This CDR3 has 14 residues. V was shortened by 4 bases and J by 2 bases, with 11 bases between the two germline ends. Germline-derived CDR1 and CDR2 are LNHDA and SQIVND (reference sequence). CDR3 bases: TGTGCCAGTAGTACCCAGGGGATAAACTATGGCTACACCTTC. It is translated as CASSTQGINYGYTF.

The J gene is TRBJ1-1, the V gene TRBV11-2; 10 bases map to TRBD1. The germline V gene has CDR1 SGHAT and CDR2 FQNNGV. The trim removed 0 bases at V and 3 bases at J, leaving 7 bases unmatched. CDR3 length equals 17 residues. The CDR3 DNA follows: TGTGCCAGCAGCTTAGATCAGGACAGGGGGACGGACACTGAAGCTTTCTTT. This codes for CASSLDQDRGTDTEAFF.

The chain joins TRBV4-1 to TRBJ2-7, with 7 nucleotides matching TRBD2. The V gene end was trimmed by 1 base and the J gene end by 12 bases; junction bases not matched to a gene: 6. The germline gives CDR1 MGHRA, CDR2 YSYEKL. The CDR3 consists of 12 residues. This CDR3 is CASSQAGGPLYF. For the CDR3, the DNA is TGCGCCAGCAGCCAAGCGGGAGGCCCATTGTACTTC.

This chain uses TRBV27 with TRBJ1-1; D might be TRBD1 (5 bases). This CDR3 comprises 13 residues. Trimming left V 2 bases short and J 7 bases short, with 11 bases between. Germline V lookup: CDR1 MNHEY, CDR2 SMNVEV (reference sequence). The CDR3 nucleotides are TGTGCCAGCAGTTTACGCAGGGTAGATGAAGCTTTCTTT. Its protein is CASSLRRVDEAFF.

The chain recombines TRBV30 with TRBJ1-6; 7 positions match TRBD1. The CDR3 loop spans 15 amino acids. Trimming removed 0 bases from V and 7 bases from J; junction bases left unmatched: 6. CDR1 GTSNPN and CDR2 SVGIG come from the germline V gene (reference sequence). The CDR3 region has the DNA TGTGCCTGGAGTGTACTCGGGACAGCAAATTCACCCCTCCACTTT. This sequence encodes CAWSVLGTANSPLHF.